Listed here is a single T cell receptor beta chain. This table comes from immunoSEQ multiplex PCR, and its TCRdb copy is limited to in-frame clones, with some not included. Among around 370,000 clones listed, 85% to 90% were seen once. V was cut by 5 bases and J by 7 bases, with 12 bases left in between. Germline CDR1 reads SGHTA; CDR2 reads FQGTGA. CDR3 length equals 13 residues. The entry originates in a study of blood T cell repertoires in COVID-19. Turning to the study itself: Acute-phase and convalescent COVID-19 samples originated in the United States, Italy and Spain.

This TCR was sampled from a man aged 18 to 30 with active or convalescent COVID-19. The chain is built from TRBV7-3 and TRBJ2-1, with D possibly matching TRBD1 (5 bases). Material for sequencing was peripheral blood. The CDR3 is CASSPRDGNEQFF. CDR3 sequence (DNA): TGTGCCAGCAGCCCCAGGGATGGAAATGAGCAGTTCTTC.